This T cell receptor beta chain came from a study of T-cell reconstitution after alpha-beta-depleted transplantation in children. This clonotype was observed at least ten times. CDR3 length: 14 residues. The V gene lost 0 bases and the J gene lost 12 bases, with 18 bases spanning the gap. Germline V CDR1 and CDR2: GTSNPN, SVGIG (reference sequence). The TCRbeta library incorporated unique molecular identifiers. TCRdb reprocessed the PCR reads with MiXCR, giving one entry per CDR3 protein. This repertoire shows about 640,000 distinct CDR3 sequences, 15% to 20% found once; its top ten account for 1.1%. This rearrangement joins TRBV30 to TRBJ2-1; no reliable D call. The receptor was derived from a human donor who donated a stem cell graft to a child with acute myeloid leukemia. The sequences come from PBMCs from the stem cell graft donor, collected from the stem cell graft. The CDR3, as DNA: TGTGCCTGGAGTGTACGTGGCAGCATGGTAGGGCAGTTCTTC. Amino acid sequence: CAWSVRGSMVGQFF.